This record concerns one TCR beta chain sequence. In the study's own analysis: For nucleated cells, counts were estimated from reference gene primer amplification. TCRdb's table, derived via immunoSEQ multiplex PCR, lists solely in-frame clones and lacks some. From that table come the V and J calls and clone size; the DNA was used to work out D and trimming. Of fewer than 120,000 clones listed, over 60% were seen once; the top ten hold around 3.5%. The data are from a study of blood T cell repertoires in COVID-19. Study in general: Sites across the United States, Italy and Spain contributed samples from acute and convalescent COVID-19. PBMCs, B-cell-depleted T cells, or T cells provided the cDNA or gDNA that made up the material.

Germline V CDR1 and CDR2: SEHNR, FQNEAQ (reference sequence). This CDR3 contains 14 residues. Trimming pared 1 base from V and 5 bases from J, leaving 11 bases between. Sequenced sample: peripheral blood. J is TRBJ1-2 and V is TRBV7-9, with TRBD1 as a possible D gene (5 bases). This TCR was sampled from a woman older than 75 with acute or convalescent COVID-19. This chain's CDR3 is CASSLVGLPYGYTF. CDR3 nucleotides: TGTGCCAGCAGCTTAGTGGGACTCCCATATGGCTACACCTTC.